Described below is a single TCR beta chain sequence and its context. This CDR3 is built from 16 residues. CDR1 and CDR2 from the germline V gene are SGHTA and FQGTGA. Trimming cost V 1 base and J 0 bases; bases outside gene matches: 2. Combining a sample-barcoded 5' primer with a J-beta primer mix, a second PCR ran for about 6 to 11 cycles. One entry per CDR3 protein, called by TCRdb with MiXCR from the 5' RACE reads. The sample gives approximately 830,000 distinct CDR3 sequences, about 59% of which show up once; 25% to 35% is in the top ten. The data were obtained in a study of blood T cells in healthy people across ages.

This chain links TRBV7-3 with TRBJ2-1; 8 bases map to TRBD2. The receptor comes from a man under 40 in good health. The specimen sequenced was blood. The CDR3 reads CASSLNGGASYNEQFF. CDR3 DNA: TGTGCCAGCAGCTTAAACGGGGGGGCCTCCTACAATGAGCAGTTCTTC.